This entry lists 10 T cell receptor beta chains sequenced from one sample in a study of T cell responses to AZD1222 COVID-19 vaccine. Sequencing used immunoSEQ multiplex PCR; TCRdb keeps in-frame clones, though not all of them. The sample contains some 120,000 clones, roughly nine tenths of which appear only once. Material: peripheral blood, obtained on day 0 of AZD1222 vaccination. The receptors here all came from an adult in good health.

The chain uses TRBV6-6 and TRBJ1-2; 11 bases line up with TRBD1. This CDR3 region has 16 residues. J lost 4 bases, V lost 8 bases, and 12 bases had no gene match. Germline V gene lookup returns CDR1 MNHNY and CDR2 SVGAGI (reference sequence). CDR3 coding DNA: TGTGCCAGCGCCGGGACAGGGGGGGGCATAGTCTATGGCTACACCTTC. Protein product: CASAGTGGGIVYGYTF.

The chain carries TRBV10-3 and TRBJ2-2; perhaps D is TRBD1 or TRBD2 (6 bases each). This CDR3 spans 13 amino acids. V was cut by 7 bases and J by 6 bases, with 12 bases left in between. Germline CDR1 ENHRY, CDR2 SYGVKD. The CDR3 DNA reads TGTGCCATCAATGGGGGGCAGGCCGGGGAGCTGTTTTTT. Residues: CAINGGQAGELFF.

The V and J genes are TRBV5-1 and TRBJ2-1; D is possibly TRBD1 or TRBD2 (5 bases each). The V end was cut by 4 bases, the J end by 8 bases, with 19 bases between. In germline, CDR1 is SGHRS, CDR2 YFSETQ. The length of the CDR3 is 15 residues. The CDR3 region is CASSTPGAYEDEQFF. DNA for the CDR3: TGCGCCAGCAGCACCCCCGGGGCCTACGAGGATGAGCAGTTCTTC.

The V call is TRBV4-3, the J call TRBJ2-1; no clear D. The CDR3 runs to 13 residues. With 1 base removed from V and 11 bases from J, the gap between germline ends came to 12 bases. Germline CDR1 reads LGHNA; CDR2 reads YSLEER. This chain's CDR3 is CASSQGGWNKQFF. DNA for the CDR3: TGCGCCAGCAGCCAAGGAGGCTGGAATAAGCAGTTCTTC.

The V and J genes are TRBV27 and TRBJ1-1; D remains ambiguous. Germline V gene sequence: CDR1 MNHEY, CDR2 SMNVEV (reference sequence). The CDR3 covers 14 residues. The V and J ends lost 7 bases and 5 bases respectively, with 17 bases between them. The CDR3 region is CASINMGRVTEAFF. CDR3 in DNA: TGTGCCAGCATCAATATGGGGAGGGTTACTGAAGCTTTCTTT.

The chain has TRBV7-6 and TRBJ1-1, with TRBD1 identical over 7 bases. The V and J ends lost 5 bases and 1 base, in that order; junction bases with no gene match: 4. CDR1 is SGHVS and CDR2 is FNYEAQ in the germline V gene. The CDR3 has 14 residues. The CDR3 coding sequence is TGTGCCAGCAGCACCCGACAGGGGAACACTGAAGCTTTCTTT. Translating it yields CASSTRQGNTEAFF.

This rearrangement joins TRBV19 to TRBJ2-5; 11 bases match TRBD2. Germline trimming cut 9 bases from V and 1 base from J; bases unmatched to any gene: 7. The V gene's germline CDR1 is LNHDA and CDR2 SQIVND (reference sequence). This CDR3 spans 15 amino acids. CDR3 sequence: CASRGLAETQETQYF. CDR3 nucleotide sequence: TGTGCCAGCCGGGGACTAGCGGAAACCCAAGAGACCCAGTACTTC. The full variable domain, with the rest looked up from reference TRBV19 and TRBJ2-5, is DGGITQSPKYLFRKEGQNVTLSCEQNLNHDAMYWYRQDPGQGLRLIYYSQIVNDFQKGDIAEGYSVSREKKESFPLTVTSAQKNPTAFYLCASRGLAETQETQYFGPGTRLLVL.

The chain joins TRBV21-1 to TRBJ2-7; TRBD1, as called in the table, went unchecked against the DNA. TRBV21-1 counts as a pseudogene. The CDR3 is 15 amino acids. The CDR3 loop is CASSRQEEGDYEQYF. In DNA, the CDR3 is TGTGCCAGCAGCCGACAGGAGGAAGGTGACTACGAGCAGTACTTC.

The J gene is TRBJ1-1, the V gene TRBV10-3, with 12 nucleotides matching TRBD1. The CDR3 has 17 amino acids. V gave up 3 bases and J gave up 4 bases; unmatched junction bases: 9. The germline V gene has CDR1 ENHRY and CDR2 SYGVKD. The chain's CDR3 is CAISELGQGALGTEAFF. The CDR3 DNA reads as TGTGCCATCAGTGAATTGGGACAGGGGGCTTTGGGCACTGAAGCTTTCTTT.

The chain recombines TRBV9 with TRBJ2-7; D gene uncertain. V lost 0 bases, J lost 3 bases, and 13 bases lay in between. Germline lookup yields CDR1 SGDLS and CDR2 YYNGEE. The CDR3 runs to 15 residues. The CDR3 DNA reads TGTGCCAGCAGCGTAGGAAATAGTGGAAACTACGAGCAGTACTTC. Encoded protein: CASSVGNSGNYEQYF.